This T cell receptor beta chain was identified during a study of graft-versus-host responses after intestinal transplantation. In the study overall: Uniformly, recipients were administered anti-thymocyte globulin induction with subsequent tacrolimus and steroids for around three years.

Profiled with immunoSEQ multiplex PCR; TCRdb holds only in-frame clones, not every one. The table includes around 120,000 clones, roughly 95% detected once. The ends were cut back, 1 base at V and 9 bases at J, with 13 bases in the middle. The germline V gene encodes CDR1 MNHNS and CDR2 SASEGT. This CDR3 contains 14 residues. Regarding the study as a whole: Early after transplant, HvG declines were associated with peak levels of circulating GvH clones. Recipient marrow contained GvH clones, some of which appeared first in ileum or blood. Those patients showing graft-donor T cell macrochimerism displayed high graft-versus-host to host-versus-graft clonal ratios in allografts.

As for this clone: The target antigen is unknown.

The clonotype originates from a human donor who received an intestinal transplant. The gene calls are TRBV6-1 and TRBJ2-1; the D is unclear. The sequences come from unstimulated CD8+ T cells sorted from spleen or lymph node cells, collected before intestinal transplant. CDR3 sequence (DNA): TGTGCCAGCAGTGAAGAGTATATGGGTCCTGAGCAGTTCTTC. Translated, it gives CASSEEYMGPEQFF.